This entry describes one T cell receptor (beta chain). The germline gene is not matched at one end of the junction; a read error may be the cause. The data derive from a study of blood T cells in healthy people across ages. Germline V gene lookup returns CDR1 SGHAT and CDR2 FQNNGV. The CDR3 has 15 amino acids. A sample-barcoded 5' primer and a J-beta primer mix were used in a second PCR of about 7 to 11 cycles. TCRdb used MiXCR to reprocess the 5' RACE reads, holding one entry per CDR3 protein. The sample holds about 1.5 million distinct CDR3 sequences, roughly 40% seen once. The source of this sequence is a woman aged 18-29 years in good health. Source material: blood. This chain joins TRBV11-2 and TRBJ2-1; D remains ambiguous. The CDR3 loop is CASSLLPRSYDEQFF. DNA for the CDR3: TGTGCCAGCAGCCTCCTCCCCCGCTCCTACGATGAGCAGTTCTTC.